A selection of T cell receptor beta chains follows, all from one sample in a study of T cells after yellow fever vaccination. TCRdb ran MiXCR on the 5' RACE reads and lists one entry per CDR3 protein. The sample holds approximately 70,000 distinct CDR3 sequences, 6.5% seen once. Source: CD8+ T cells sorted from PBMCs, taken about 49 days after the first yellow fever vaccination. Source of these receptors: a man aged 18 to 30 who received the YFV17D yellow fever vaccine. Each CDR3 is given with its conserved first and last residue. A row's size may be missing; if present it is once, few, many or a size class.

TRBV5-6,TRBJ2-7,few,CASSLSSGEQYF
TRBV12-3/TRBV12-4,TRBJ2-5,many,CASSLARGRGETQYF
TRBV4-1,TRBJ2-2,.,CASSQWGTRINSNTGELFF
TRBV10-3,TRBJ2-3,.,CAISEGSGATDTQYF
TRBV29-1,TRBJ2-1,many,CSVEWGAYNEQFF
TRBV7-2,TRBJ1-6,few,CASSLTTGKNSPLHF
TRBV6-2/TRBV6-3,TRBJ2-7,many,CASSSPPYEQYF
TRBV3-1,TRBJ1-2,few,CASSRDIFYGYTF
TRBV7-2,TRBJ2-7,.,CASSWAGGAGYEQYF
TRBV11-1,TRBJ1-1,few,CASILPNSTITDSLRAEAFF
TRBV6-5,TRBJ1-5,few,CASSFGPPNQPQHF
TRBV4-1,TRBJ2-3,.,CASSQADRLNYGTDTQYF
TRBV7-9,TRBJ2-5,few,CASSRPDGNQETQYF
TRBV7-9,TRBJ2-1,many,CASSLGIYNEQFF
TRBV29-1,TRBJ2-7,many,CSAVDRVAEQYF
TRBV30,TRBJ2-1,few,CAWSWTGIYNEQFF
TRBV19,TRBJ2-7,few,CASSGIMGLASYEQYF
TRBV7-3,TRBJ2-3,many,CASSWGGADTQYF
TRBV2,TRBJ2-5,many,CASRNGTLGETQYF
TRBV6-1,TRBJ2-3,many,CASSLGHGTGSTDTQYF
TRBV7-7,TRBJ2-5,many,CASSRGPSYQETQYF
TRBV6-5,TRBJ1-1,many,CASSYNRNTEAFF
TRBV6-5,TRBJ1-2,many,CASSYTGTGRGYTF
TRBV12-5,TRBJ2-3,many,CASGSGQGTDTQYF
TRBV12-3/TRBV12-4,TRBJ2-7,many,CASSLSSGATYEQYF
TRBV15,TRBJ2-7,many,CATSRDTGGTYEQYF
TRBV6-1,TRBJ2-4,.,CASSPSAEGNIQYF
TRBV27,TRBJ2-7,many,CASGLGEQYF
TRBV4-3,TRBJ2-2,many,CASSQAIALNTNTGELFF
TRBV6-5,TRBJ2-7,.,CASSLLGEQYF
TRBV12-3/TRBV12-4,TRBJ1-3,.,CASGGDGSSGNTIYF
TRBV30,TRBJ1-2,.,CAWSPSRDTVYGYTF
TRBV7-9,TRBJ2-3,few,CASSLGGLAYTDTQYF
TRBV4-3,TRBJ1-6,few,CASSQDRGWDSPLHF
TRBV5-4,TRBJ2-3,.,CASSLSSLVYTDTQYF
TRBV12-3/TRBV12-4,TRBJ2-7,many,CASSPGVSYEQYF
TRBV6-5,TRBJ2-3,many,CASSYSLGRTDTQYF
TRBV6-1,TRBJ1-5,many,CASSAPRGRGNQPQHF
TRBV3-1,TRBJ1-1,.,CASSPPSGSRANTEAFF
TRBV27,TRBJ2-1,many,CASSLSGRGYNEQFF
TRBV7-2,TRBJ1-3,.,CASSTSGTFSGNTIYF
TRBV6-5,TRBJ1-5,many,CASTGGAGGHQPQHF
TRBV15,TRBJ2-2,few,CATSRGLAGGLTGELFF
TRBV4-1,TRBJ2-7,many,CASSQREAWGIEQYF
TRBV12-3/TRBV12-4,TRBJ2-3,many,CASSRLAGGPLPDTQYF
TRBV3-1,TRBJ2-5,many,CASSQDLQQGPQETQYF
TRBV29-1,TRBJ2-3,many,CSVAGSSTDTQYF
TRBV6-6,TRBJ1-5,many,CASSYSGAQHF
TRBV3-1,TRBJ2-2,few,CASSHGGTGELFF
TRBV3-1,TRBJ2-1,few,CASSQVDRVSYNEQFF
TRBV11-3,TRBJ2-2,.,CASSSRTGLSSGELFF
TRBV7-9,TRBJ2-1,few,CASSLENNEQFF
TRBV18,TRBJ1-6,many,CASSLRAENSPLHF
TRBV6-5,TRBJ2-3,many,CASSYSSGLTDTQYF
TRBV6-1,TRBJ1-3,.,CASSDGFSSGNTIYF